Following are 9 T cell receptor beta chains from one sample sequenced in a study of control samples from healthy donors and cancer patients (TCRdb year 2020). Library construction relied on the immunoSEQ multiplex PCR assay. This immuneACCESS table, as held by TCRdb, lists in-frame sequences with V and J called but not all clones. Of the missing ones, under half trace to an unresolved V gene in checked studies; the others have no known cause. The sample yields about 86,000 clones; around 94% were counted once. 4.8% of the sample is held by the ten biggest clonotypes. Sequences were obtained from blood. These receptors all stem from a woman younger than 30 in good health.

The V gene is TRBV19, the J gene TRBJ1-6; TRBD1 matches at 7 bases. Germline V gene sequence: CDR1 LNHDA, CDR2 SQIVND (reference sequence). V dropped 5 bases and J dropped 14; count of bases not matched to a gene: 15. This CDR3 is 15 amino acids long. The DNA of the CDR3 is TGTGCCAGTAGTCCGCAGGACAGGCCATTCCAGTCCCTCCACTTT. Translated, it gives CASSPQDRPFQSLHF.

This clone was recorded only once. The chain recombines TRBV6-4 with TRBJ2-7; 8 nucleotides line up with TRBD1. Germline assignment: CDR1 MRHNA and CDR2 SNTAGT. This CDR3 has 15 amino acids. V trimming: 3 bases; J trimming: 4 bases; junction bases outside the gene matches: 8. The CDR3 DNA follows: TGTGCCAGCAGTGAGCACGGACAGGGAGATTACGAGCAGTACTTC. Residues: CASSEHGQGDYEQYF.

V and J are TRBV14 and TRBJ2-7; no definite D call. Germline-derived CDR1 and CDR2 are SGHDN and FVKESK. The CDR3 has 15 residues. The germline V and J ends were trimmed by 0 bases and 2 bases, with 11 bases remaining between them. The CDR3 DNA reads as TGTGCCAGCAGCCAAGATCTTGCCTCCCCCTACGAGCAGTACTTC. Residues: CASSQDLASPYEQYF.

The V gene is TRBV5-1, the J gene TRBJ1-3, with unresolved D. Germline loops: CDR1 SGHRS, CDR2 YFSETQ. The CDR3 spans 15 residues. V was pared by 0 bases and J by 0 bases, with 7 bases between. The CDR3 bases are TGCGCCAGCAGCTTGGAGGCTCTCTCTGGAAACACCATATATTTT. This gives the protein CASSLEALSGNTIYF.

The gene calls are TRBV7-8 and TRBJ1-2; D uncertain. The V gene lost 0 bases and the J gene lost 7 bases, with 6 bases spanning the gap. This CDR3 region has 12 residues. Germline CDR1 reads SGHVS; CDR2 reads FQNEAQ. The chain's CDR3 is CASSLALGGYTF. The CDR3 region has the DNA TGTGCCAGCAGCTTAGCATTGGGTGGCTACACCTTC.

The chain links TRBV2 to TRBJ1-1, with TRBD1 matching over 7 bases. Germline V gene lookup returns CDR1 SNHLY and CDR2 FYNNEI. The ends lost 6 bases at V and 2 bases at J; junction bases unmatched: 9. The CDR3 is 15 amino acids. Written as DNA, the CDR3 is TGTGCCAGCAGGTACTCCGGGACAGCTAACACTGAAGCTTTCTTT. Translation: CASRYSGTANTEAFF.

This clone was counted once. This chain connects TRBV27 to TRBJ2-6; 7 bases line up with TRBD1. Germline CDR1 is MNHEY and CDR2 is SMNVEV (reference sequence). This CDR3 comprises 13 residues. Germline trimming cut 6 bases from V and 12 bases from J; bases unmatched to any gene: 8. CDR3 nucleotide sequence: TGTGCCAGCAGCCTAGACAGGGCTGGCGTCCTGACTTTC. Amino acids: CASSLDRAGVLTF.

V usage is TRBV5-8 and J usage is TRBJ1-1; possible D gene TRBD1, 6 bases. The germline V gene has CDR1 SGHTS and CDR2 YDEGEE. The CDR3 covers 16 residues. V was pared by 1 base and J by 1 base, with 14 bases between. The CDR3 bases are TGTGCCAGCAGCTTGTGGAGAGACAGGCCGAACACTGAAGCTTTCTTT. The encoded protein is CASSLWRDRPNTEAFF.

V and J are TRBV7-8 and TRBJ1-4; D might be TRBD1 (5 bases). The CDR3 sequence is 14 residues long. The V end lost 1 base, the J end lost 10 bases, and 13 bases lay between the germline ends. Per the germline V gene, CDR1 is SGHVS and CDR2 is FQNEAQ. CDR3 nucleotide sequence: TGTGCCAGCAGCTTAGGGGACTTGACCCGAAAACTGTTTTTT. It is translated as CASSLGDLTRKLFF.